Listed below are T cell receptor beta chains from one sample, sequenced in a study of response to subunit inactivated influenza vaccine. MiXCR was run by TCRdb on the RT-PCR reads, yielding one entry per CDR3 protein. This sample carries 500,000 or so distinct CDR3 sequences, more than 15% of them seen once, and the ten largest clones take about 3%. The material sequenced was CD4+ T cells sorted from PBMCs, taken around 2 years after vaccination. These receptors originate from a man aged 50-75 years who received an inactivated influenza vaccine. Both conserved end residues are part of each CDR3. A D gene is named only where the DNA matches it firmly. Size is stated for part of the rows, as once, few or many counts, or as a class when the clone is expanded.

d_gene	v_gene	abundance	j_gene	CDR3aa	CDR3nt
TRBD1	TRBV7-2	NA	TRBJ2-4	CASSLGTANIQYF	TGTGCCAGCAGCCTCGGGACAGCAAACATTCAGTACTTC
NA	TRBV5-4	NA	TRBJ2-1	CASSPENSYNEQFF	TGTGCCAGCAGCCCGGAGAACTCCTACAATGAGCAGTTCTTC
NA	TRBV20-1	few	TRBJ2-3	CSAERGMADTQYF	TGCAGTGCTGAACGGGGTATGGCAGATACGCAGTATTTT
TRBD1	TRBV6-5	few	TRBJ1-3	CASSYWTGTGNTIYF	TGTGCCAGCAGTTACTGGACAGGCACTGGAAACACCATATATTTT
TRBD1	TRBV28	NA	TRBJ1-5	CASSFGDRVNQPQHF	TGTGCCAGCAGTTTCGGGGACAGGGTTAATCAGCCCCAGCATTTT
NA	TRBV5-1	NA	TRBJ2-5	CASSFTMGIETQYF	TGCGCCAGCAGCTTTACTATGGGAATAGAGACCCAGTACTTC
NA	TRBV5-4	few	TRBJ2-6	CASSFGPHSGANVLTF	TGTGCCAGCAGCTTCGGACCCCACTCTGGGGCCAACGTCCTGACTTTC
TRBD2	TRBV20-1	NA	TRBJ2-7	CSARVASGSSYEQYF	TGCAGTGCTAGAGTTGCTAGCGGGAGCTCCTACGAGCAGTACTTC
TRBD1	TRBV29-1	NA	TRBJ2-1	CSVTGQGRNEQFF	TGCAGCGTAACGGGACAGGGTCGGAATGAGCAGTTCTTC
NA	TRBV28	NA	TRBJ2-5	CASSPLRQGSLSETQYF	TGTGCCAGCAGTCCTCTGCGCCAGGGAAGCTTGTCGGAGACCCAGTACTTC